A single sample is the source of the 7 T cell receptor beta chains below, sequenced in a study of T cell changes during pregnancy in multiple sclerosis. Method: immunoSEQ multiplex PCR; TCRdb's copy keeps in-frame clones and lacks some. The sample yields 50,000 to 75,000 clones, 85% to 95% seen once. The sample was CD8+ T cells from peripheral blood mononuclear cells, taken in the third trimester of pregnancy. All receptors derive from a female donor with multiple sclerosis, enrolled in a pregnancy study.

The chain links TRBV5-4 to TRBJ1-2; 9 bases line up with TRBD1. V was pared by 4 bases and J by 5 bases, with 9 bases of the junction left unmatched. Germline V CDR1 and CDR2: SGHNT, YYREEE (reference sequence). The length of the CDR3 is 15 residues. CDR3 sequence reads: CASSPGTGIGYGYTF. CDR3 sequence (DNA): TGTGCCAGCAGCCCCGGGACAGGGATTGGATATGGCTACACCTTC.

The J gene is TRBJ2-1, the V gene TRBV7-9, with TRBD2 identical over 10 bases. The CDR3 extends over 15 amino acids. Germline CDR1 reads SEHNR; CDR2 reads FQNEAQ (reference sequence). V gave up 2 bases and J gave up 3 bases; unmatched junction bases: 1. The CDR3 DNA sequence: TGTGCCAGCAGCTTAACTAGCGGGATCTACAATGAGCAGTTCTTC. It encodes CASSLTSGIYNEQFF.

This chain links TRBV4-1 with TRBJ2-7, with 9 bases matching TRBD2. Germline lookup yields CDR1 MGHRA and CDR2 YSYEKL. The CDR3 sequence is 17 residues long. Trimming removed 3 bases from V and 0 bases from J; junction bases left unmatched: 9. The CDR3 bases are TGCGCCAGCAGCCATCCCCCCGGACTAGCGTTCTCCTACGAGCAGTACTTC. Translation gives CASSHPPGLAFSYEQYF.

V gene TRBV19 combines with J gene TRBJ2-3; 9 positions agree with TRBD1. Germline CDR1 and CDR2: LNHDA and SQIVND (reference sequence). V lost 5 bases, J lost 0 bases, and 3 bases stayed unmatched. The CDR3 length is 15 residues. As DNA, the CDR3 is TGTGCCAGTAGTGGGACAGGGTCTAGCACAGATACGCAGTATTTT. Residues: CASSGTGSSTDTQYF.

CDR3: CASSFPSVAQETQYF. CDR3 nucleotides: TGTGCCAGCAGCTTCCCTTCAGTGGCTCAAGAGACCCAGTACTTC. This sequence joins TRBV5-8 and TRBJ2-5; D unclear. Deletions cut 2 bases from V and 2 bases from J, with 13 bases between. Germline values: CDR1 SGHTS, CDR2 YDEGEE. The CDR3 has 15 amino acids.

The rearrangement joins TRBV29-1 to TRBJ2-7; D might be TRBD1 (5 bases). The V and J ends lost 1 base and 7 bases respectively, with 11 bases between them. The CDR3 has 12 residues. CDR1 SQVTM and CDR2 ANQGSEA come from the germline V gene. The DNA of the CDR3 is TGCAGCGTTGAAGTTGGGCAGGGTGAGCAGTACTTC. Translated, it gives CSVEVGQGEQYF.

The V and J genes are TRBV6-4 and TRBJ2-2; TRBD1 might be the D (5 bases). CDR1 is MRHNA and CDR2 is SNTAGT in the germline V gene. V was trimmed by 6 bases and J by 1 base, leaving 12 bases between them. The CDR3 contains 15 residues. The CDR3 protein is CASSRETGNTGELFF. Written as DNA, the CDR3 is TGTGCCAGCAGCCGTGAAACAGGGAACACCGGGGAGCTGTTTTTT.